These 14 T cell receptor beta chains were sequenced from one sample in a study of cytomegalovirus exposure and HLA in healthy donors. The data were produced by immunoSEQ multiplex PCR, yet TCRdb's version contains in-frame clones alone and is incomplete. In the table there are 200,000 to 250,000 clones, roughly 85% of which are singletons. The specimen was PBMCs. The source of these receptors is a woman between 18 and 29 years old in good health and CMV-seronegative.

The CDR3, as DNA: TGTGCCAGCGGTCGGCAGGGGGGGATGAACACTGAAGCTTTCTTT. Encoded protein: CASGRQGGMNTEAFF. This sequence joins TRBV2 and TRBJ1-1, with 7 bases fitting TRBD1. With V trimmed by 8 bases and J by 0 bases, 9 bases remained unmatched. Per germline, CDR1 SNHLY and CDR2 FYNNEI. The CDR3 is 15 residues long.

The V call is TRBV30, the J call TRBJ2-3, with TRBD2 as a possible D gene (7 bases). The V and J ends lost 4 bases and 0 bases respectively, with 20 bases between them. In germline, CDR1 is GTSNPN, CDR2 SVGIG (reference sequence). The CDR3 covers 17 residues. The CDR3: CAWTKGGGARSTDTQYF. The CDR3 DNA reads TGTGCCTGGACCAAGGGAGGGGGGGCCCGGAGCACAGATACGCAGTATTTT.

This clone was picked up many times. V is TRBV9 and J is TRBJ1-1; TRBD1 agrees at 10 bases. Germline V gene lookup returns CDR1 SGDLS and CDR2 YYNGEE. CDR3 length: 14 amino acids. The ends lost 0 bases at V and 11 bases at J; junction bases unmatched: 7. This CDR3 reads CASSVVVTGGPAFF. As DNA, the CDR3 is TGTGCCAGCAGCGTAGTAGTGACAGGGGGCCCTGCTTTCTTT. The full variable domain, its missing parts supplied by reference TRBV9 and TRBJ1-1, is DSGVTQTPKHLITATGQRVTLRCSPRSGDLSVYWYQQSLDQGLQFLIQYYNGEERAKGNILERFSAQQFPDLHSELNLSSLELGDSALYFCASSVVVTGGPAFFGQGTRLTVV.

V is TRBV4-1 and J is TRBJ2-7; maybe TRBD1 (7 bases). With 2 bases removed from V and 7 bases from J, the gap between germline ends came to 12 bases. Germline lookup yields CDR1 MGHRA and CDR2 YSYEKL. The CDR3 covers 13 residues. Written as DNA, the CDR3 is TGCGCCAGCAGCCAACAGGGGGGTTTTGAGCAGTACTTC. This gives the protein CASSQQGGFEQYF.

V usage is TRBV18 and J usage is TRBJ2-7; 8 positions agree with TRBD1. The CDR3 sequence is 16 residues long. CDR1 KGHSH and CDR2 LQKENI come from the germline V gene. V lost 5 bases to trimming and J lost 2 bases; unmatched junction nucleotides: 11. This CDR3 is CASSISPTGATYEQYF. The CDR3, as DNA: TGTGCCAGCTCAATAAGTCCGACAGGGGCGACCTACGAGCAGTACTTC.

This chain uses TRBV10-3 with TRBJ2-1; 8 nucleotides agree with TRBD2. CDR3 size: 18 residues. The V gene end was trimmed by 7 bases and the J gene end by 6 bases; junction bases not matched to a gene: 20. The germline V gene encodes CDR1 ENHRY and CDR2 SYGVKD. CDR3 protein: CAITESGGPVVGGNEQFF. In DNA, the CDR3 is TGTGCCATCACCGAGAGCGGGGGACCTGTTGTCGGAGGCAATGAGCAGTTCTTC.

The V call is TRBV7-9, the J call TRBJ1-2; TRBD1 might be the D (6 bases). The CDR3 consists of 14 residues. V was cut by 1 base and J by 4 bases, with 10 bases left in between. The germline CDR1 and CDR2 sequences are SEHNR and FQNEAQ (reference sequence). The CDR3, as DNA: TGTGCCAGCAGCTTAGACAGGGCTCTCTATGGCTACACCTTC. As protein: CASSLDRALYGYTF.

This clone was picked up a small number of times. The V gene is TRBV5-6, the J gene TRBJ1-2, with D unclear. CDR3 length: 15 residues. Germline values: CDR1 SGHDT, CDR2 YYEEEE. V gave up 1 base and J gave up 2 bases, with 12 bases separating them. CDR3 residues: CASSLLASGNYGYTF. The CDR3 region has the DNA TGTGCCAGCAGCTTGTTAGCTAGCGGGAACTATGGCTACACCTTC.

The chain has TRBV28 and TRBJ1-2; TRBD1 might be the D (5 bases). This CDR3 is 14 amino acids long. CDR1 is MDHEN, CDR2 SYDVKM, per germline. V was shortened by 2 bases and J by 3 bases, with 10 bases between the two germline ends. CDR3 region: CASSLAGRYYGYTF. CDR3 DNA sequence: TGTGCCAGCAGTTTAGCGGGACGGTACTATGGCTACACCTTC.

The genes are TRBV6-5 and TRBJ1-1, with 7 bases identical to TRBD1. The CDR3 runs to 16 residues. V shed 2 bases and J 4 bases; nucleotides not matched to a gene: 10. Germline CDR1 and CDR2: MNHEY and SVGAGI. The CDR3 DNA is TGTGCCAGCAGTTACCCCTTGAGGGGGCAGGGCACTGAAGCTTTCTTT. Amino acids: CASSYPLRGQGTEAFF.

Here the CDR3 reads CASTGQGNTIYF. CDR3 DNA sequence: TGTGCCAGCACGGGACAGGGAAACACCATATATTTT. The chain links TRBV2 to TRBJ1-3, with 7 bases that match TRBD1. Trimming at V came to 7 bases and at J to 4 bases, leaving 1 base not matched to a gene. The CDR3 is 12 amino acids. CDR1 and CDR2 from the germline V gene are SNHLY and FYNNEI.

There are a few counts of this clone. The chain has TRBV5-1 and TRBJ1-2; D not resolved. CDR1 SGHRS and CDR2 YFSETQ come from the germline V gene. The germline V and J ends were trimmed by 3 bases and 0 bases, with 15 bases remaining between them. There are 16 residues in the CDR3. In DNA form, the CDR3 reads TGCGCCAGCAGCTACGGGTTACAGCCCTCTAACTATGGCTACACCTTC. It is translated as CASSYGLQPSNYGYTF.

The gene calls are TRBV29-1 and TRBJ1-2, with 9 bases fitting TRBD1. The CDR3 totals 13 residues. Germline values: CDR1 SQVTM, CDR2 ANQGSEA. Unmatched junction bases numbered 7, after V lost 7 bases and J lost 4 bases. The CDR3 reads CSAPGQGTYGYTF. CDR3 in DNA: TGCAGCGCACCGGGACAGGGAACCTATGGCTACACCTTC.

V and J are TRBV11-2 and TRBJ2-1, with a tentative D call TRBD1 (6 bases). This CDR3 is 16 amino acids long. V lost 4 bases and J lost 0, with 13 bases in between. Germline lookup yields CDR1 SGHAT and CDR2 FQNNGV. The DNA of the CDR3 is TGTGCCAGCAGCTCGCAGGGGTTGAGCTCCTACAATGAGCAGTTCTTC. Encoded protein: CASSSQGLSSYNEQFF.